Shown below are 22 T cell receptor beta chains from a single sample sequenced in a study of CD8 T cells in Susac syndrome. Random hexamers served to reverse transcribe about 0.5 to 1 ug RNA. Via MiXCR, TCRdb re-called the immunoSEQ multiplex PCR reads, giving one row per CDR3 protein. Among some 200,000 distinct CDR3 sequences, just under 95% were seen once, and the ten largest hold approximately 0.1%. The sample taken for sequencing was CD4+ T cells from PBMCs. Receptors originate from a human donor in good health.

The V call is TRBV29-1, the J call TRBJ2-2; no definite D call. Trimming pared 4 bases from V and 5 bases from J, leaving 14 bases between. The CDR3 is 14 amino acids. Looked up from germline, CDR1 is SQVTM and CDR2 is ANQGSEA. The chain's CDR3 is CSVVVQPTTGELFF. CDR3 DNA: TGCAGCGTTGTAGTACAGCCAACGACCGGGGAGCTGTTTTTT.

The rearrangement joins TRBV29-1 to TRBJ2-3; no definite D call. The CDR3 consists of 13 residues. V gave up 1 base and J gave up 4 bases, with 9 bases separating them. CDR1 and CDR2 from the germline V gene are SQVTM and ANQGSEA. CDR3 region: CSVEGGVPDTQYF. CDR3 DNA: TGCAGCGTTGAAGGTGGGGTCCCAGATACGCAGTATTTT.

CDR3 in DNA: TGCAGCGTTGAAGGAACAAGGCCCCAAGAGACCCAGTACTTC. Translation gives CSVEGTRPQETQYF. This sequence joins TRBV29-1 and TRBJ2-5; no clear D gene. V was trimmed by 1 base and J by 1 base, leaving 10 bases between them. The CDR3 covers 14 residues. Germline CDR1 SQVTM, CDR2 ANQGSEA.

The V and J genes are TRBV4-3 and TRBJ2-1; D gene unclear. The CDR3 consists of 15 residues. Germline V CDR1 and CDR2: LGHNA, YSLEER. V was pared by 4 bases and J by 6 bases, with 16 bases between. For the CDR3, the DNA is TGCGCCAGCAGCCCTGGGGTCCCGCCATCCAATGAGCAGTTCTTC. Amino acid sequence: CASSPGVPPSNEQFF.

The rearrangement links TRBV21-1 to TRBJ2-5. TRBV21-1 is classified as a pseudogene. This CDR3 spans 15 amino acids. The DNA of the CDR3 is TGTGCCAGCAGCAAAGAAAGGATGTTACAAGAGACCCAGTACTTC. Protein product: CASSKERMLQETQYF.

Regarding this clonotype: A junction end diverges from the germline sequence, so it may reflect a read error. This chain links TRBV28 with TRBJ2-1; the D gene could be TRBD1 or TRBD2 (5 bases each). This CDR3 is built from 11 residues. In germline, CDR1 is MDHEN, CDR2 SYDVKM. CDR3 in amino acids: CASRRGLERFF. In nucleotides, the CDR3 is TGTGCCAGCAGACGGGGCCTAGAGCGGTTCTTC. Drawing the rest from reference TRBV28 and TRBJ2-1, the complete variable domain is DVKVTQSSRYLVKRTGEKVFLECVQDMDHENMFWYRQDPGLGLRLIYFSYDVKMKEKGDIPEGYSVSREKKERFSLILESASTNQTSMYLCASRRGLERFFGPGTRLTVL.

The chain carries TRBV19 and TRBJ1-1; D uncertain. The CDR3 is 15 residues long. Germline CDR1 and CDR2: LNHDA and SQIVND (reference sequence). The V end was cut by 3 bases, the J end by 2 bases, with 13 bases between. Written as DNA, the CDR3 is TGTGCCAGTAGTATTAGCCTCAGAATCAACACTGAAGCTTTCTTT. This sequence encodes CASSISLRINTEAFF.

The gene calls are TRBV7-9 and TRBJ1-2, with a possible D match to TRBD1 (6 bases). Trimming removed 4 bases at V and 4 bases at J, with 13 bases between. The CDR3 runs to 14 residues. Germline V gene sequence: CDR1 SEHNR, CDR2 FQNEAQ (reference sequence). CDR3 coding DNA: TGTGCCAGCAGCTCTCCGACAGGTTCCTATGGCTACACCTTC. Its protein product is CASSSPTGSYGYTF. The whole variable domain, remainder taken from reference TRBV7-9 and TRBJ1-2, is DTGVSQNPRHKITKRGQNVTFRCDPISEHNRLYWYRQTLGQGPEFLTYFQNEAQLEKSRLLSDRFSAERPKGSFSTLEIQRTEQGDSAMYLCASSSPTGSYGYTFGSGTRLTVV.

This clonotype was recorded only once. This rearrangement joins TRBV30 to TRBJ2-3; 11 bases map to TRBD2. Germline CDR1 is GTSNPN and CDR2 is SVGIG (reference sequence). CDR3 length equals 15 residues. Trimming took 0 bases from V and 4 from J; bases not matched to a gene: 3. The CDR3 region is CAWSVLAGVADTQYF. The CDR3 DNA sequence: TGTGCCTGGAGTGTACTAGCGGGGGTTGCAGATACGCAGTATTTT.

The CDR3 loop is CAWSPKTRKLFF. DNA of the CDR3: TGTGCCTGGAGTCCCAAAACTCGAAAACTGTTTTTT. The V gene is TRBV30, the J gene TRBJ1-4; D is unresolved. Germline values: CDR1 GTSNPN, CDR2 SVGIG (reference sequence). This CDR3 has 12 residues. V lost 2 bases and J 10 bases, leaving 11 bases between the germline ends.

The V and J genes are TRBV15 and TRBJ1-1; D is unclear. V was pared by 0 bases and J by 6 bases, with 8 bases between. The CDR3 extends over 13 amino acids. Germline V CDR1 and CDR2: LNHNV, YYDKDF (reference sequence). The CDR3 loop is CATSRDRVAEAFF. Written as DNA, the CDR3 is TGTGCCACCAGCAGAGATAGGGTAGCTGAAGCTTTCTTT. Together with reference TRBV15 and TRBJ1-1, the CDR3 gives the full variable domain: DAMVIQNPRYQVTQFGKPVTLSCSQTLNHNVMYWYQQKSSQAPKLLFHYYDKDFNNEADTPDNFQSRRPNTSFCFLDIRSPGLGDTAMYLCATSRDRVAEAFFGQGTRLTVV.

CDR3 in amino acids: CASSLATGGSYNEQFF. The DNA of the CDR3 is TGCGCCAGCAGCTTGGCTACAGGGGGCTCCTACAATGAGCAGTTCTTC. V gene TRBV5-1 combines with J gene TRBJ2-1; TRBD1 matches 8 bases. The trim removed 0 bases at V and 0 bases at J, leaving 2 bases unmatched. CDR1 and CDR2 (germline): SGHRS, YFSETQ. This CDR3 spans 16 amino acids.

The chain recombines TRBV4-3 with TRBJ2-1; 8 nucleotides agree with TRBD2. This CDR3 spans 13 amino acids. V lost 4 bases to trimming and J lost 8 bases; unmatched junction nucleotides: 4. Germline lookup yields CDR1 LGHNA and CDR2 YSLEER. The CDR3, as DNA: TGCGCCAGCAGCCCTTGGACTAGCTATGAGCAGTTCTTC. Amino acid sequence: CASSPWTSYEQFF.

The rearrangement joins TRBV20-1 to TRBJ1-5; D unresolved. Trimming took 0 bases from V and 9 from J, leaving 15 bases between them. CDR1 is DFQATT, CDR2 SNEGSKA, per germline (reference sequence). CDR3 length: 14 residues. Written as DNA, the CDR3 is TGCAGTGCTAGAGAGGCCCCCAGGCACGGGCCCCAGCATTTT. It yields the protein CSAREAPRHGPQHF.

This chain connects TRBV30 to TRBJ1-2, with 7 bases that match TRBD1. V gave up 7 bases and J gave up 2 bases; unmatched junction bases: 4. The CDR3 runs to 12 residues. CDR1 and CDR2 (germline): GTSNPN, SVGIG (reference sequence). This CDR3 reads CALPGQNYGYTF. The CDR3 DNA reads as TGTGCCTTACCGGGACAGAACTATGGCTACACCTTC. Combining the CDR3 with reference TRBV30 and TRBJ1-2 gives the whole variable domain SQTIHQWPATLVQPVGSPLSLECTVEGTSNPNLYWYRQAAGRGLQLLFYSVGIGQISSEVPQNLSASRPQDRQFILSSKKLLLSDSGFYLCALPGQNYGYTFGSGTRLTVV.

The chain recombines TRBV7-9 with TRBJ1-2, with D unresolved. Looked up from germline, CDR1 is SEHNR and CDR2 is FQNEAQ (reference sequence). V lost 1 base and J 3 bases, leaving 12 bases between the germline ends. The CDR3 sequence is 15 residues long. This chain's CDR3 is CASSLGDPKYYGYTF. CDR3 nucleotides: TGTGCCAGCAGCTTAGGAGACCCTAAGTACTATGGCTACACCTTC.

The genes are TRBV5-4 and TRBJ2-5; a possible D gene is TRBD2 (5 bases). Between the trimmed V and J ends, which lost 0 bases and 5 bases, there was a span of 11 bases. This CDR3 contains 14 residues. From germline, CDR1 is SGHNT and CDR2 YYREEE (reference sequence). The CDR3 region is CASSLASGFETQYF. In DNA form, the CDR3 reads TGTGCCAGCAGCTTGGCCAGCGGCTTCGAGACCCAGTACTTC.

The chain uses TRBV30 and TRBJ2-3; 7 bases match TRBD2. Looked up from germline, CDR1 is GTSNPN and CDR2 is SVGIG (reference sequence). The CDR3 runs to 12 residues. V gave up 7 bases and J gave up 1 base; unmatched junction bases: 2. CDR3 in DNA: TGTGCCTTTACTAGCGGCACAGATACGCAGTATTTT. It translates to CAFTSGTDTQYF.

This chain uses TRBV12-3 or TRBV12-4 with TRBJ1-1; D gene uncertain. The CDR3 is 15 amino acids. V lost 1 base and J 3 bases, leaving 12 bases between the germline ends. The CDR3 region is CASSLGAVADTEAFF. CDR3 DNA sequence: TGTGCCAGCAGTTTAGGGGCAGTTGCTGACACTGAAGCTTTCTTT.

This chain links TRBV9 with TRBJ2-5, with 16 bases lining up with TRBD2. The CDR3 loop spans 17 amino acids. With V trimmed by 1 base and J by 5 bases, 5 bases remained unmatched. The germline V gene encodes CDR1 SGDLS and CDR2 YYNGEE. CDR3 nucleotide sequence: TGTGCCAGCAGCGTAAGCGGGACTAGCGGGAGGGAGGAGACCCAGTACTTC. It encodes CASSVSGTSGREETQYF.

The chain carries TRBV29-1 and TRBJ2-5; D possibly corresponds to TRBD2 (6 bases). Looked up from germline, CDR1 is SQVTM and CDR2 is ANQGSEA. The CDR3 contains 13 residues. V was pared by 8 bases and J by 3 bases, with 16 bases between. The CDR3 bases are TGCAGCCTCCGACAATCGGGGGAAGAGACCCAGTACTTC. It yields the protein CSLRQSGEETQYF.

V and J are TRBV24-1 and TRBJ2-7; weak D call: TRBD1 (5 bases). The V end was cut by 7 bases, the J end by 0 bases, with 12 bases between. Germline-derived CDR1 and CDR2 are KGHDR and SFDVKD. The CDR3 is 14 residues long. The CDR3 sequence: CATRSHRSSYEQYF. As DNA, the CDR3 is TGTGCCACCAGATCCCACAGGTCCTCCTACGAGCAGTACTTC.